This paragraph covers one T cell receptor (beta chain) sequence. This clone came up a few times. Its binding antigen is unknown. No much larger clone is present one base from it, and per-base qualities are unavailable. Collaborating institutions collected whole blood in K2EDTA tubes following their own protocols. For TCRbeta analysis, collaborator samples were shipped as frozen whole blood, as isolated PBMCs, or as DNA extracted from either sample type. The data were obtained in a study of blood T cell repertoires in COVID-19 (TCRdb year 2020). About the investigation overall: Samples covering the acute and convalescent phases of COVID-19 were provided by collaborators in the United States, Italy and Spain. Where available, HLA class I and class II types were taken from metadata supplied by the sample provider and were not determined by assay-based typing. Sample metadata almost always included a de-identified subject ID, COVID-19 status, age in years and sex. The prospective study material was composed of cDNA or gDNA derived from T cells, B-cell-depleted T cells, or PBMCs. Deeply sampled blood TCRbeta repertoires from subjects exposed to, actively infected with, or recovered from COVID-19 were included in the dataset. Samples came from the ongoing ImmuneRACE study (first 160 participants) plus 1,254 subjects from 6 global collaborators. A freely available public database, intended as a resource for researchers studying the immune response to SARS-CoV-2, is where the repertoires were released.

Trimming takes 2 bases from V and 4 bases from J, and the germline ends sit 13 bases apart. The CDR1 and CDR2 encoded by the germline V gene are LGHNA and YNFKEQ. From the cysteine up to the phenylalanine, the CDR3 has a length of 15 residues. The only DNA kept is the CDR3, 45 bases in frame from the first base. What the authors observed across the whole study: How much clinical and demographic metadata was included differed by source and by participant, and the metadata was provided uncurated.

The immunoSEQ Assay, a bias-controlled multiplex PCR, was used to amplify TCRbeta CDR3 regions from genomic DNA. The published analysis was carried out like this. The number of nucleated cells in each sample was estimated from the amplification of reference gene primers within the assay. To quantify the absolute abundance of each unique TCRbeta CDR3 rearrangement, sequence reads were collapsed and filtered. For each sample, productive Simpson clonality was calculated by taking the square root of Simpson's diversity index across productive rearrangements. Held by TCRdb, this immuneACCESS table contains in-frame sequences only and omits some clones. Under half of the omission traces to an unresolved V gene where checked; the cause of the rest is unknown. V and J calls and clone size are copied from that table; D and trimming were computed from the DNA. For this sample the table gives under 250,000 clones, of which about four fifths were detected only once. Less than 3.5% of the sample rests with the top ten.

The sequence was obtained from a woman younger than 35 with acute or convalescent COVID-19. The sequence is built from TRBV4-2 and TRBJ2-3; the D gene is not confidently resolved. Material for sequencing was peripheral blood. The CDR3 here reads CASSQSSSVPDTQYF. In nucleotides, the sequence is TGTGCCAGCAGCCAATCCTCTAGTGTCCCAGATACGCAGTATTTT.